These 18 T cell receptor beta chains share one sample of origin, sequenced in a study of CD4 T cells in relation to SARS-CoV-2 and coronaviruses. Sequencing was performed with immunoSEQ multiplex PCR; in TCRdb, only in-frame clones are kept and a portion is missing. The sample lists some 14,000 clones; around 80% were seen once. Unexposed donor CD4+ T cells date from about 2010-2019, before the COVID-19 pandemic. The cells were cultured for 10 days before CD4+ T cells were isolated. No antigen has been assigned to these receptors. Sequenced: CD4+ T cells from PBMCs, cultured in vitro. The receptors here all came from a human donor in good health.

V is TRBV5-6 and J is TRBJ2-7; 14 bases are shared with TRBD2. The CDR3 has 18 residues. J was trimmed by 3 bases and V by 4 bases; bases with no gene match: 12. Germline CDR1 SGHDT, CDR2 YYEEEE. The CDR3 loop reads CASSIGPGLAGVLYEQYF. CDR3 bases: TGTGCCAGCAGCATCGGCCCGGGACTAGCGGGAGTACTCTACGAGCAGTACTTC. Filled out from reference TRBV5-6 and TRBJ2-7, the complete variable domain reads DAGVTQSPTHLIKTRGQQVTLRCSPKSGHDTVSWYQQALGQGPQFIFQYYEEEERQRGNFPDRFSGHQFPNYSSELNVNALLLGDSALYLCASSIGPGLAGVLYEQYFGPGTRLTVT.

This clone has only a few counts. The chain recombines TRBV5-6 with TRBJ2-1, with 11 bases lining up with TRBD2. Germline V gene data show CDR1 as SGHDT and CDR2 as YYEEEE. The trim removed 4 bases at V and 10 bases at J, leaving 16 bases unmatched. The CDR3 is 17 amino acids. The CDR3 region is CASSPLAGTSGGVEQFF. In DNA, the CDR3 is TGTGCCAGCAGCCCCCTCGCCGGGACTAGCGGAGGGGTGGAGCAGTTCTTC.

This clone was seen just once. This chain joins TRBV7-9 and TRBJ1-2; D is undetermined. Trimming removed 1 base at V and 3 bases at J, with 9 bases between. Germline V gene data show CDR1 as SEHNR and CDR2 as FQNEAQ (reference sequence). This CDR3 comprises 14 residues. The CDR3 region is CASSLEDGHYGYTF. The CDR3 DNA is TGTGCCAGCAGCTTAGAGGACGGCCACTATGGCTACACCTTC.

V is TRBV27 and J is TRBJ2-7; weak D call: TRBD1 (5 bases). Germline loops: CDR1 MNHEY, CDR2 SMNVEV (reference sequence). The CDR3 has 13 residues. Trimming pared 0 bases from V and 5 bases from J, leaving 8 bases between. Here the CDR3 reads CASSLSRGHEQYF. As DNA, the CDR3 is TGTGCCAGCAGTTTATCTAGGGGTCACGAGCAGTACTTC.

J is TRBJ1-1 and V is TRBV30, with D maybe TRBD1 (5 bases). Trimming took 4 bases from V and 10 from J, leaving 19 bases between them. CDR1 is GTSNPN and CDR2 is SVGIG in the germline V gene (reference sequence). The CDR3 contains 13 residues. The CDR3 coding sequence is TGTGCCTGGAATCGGGACGGTGGGGTCAGAGCTTTCTTT. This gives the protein CAWNRDGGVRAFF. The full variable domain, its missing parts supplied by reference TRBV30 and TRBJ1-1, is SQTIHQWPATLVQPVGSPLSLECTVEGTSNPNLYWYRQAAGRGLQLLFYSVGIGQISSEVPQNLSASRPQDRQFILSSKKLLLSDSGFYLCAWNRDGGVRAFFGQGTRLTVV.

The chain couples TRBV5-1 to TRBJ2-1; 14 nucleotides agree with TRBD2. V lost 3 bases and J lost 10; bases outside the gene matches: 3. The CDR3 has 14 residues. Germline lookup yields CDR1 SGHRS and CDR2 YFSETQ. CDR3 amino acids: CASSSTSGRGEQFF. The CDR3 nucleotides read TGCGCCAGCAGCTCGACTAGCGGGAGGGGAGAGCAGTTCTTC.

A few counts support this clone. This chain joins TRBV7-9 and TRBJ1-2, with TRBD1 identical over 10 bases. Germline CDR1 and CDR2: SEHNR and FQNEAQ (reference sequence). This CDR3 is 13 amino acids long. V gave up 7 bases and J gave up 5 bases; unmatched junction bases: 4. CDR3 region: CASIADRGYGYTF. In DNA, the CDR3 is TGTGCCAGCATCGCGGACAGGGGGTATGGCTACACCTTC. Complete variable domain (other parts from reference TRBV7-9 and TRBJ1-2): DTGVSQNPRHKITKRGQNVTFRCDPISEHNRLYWYRQTLGQGPEFLTYFQNEAQLEKSRLLSDRFSAERPKGSFSTLEIQRTEQGDSAMYLCASIADRGYGYTFGSGTRLTVV.

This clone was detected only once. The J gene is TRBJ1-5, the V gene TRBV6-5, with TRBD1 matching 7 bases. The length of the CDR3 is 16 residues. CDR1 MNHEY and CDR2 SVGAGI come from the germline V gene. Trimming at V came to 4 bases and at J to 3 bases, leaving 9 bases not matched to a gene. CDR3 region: CASSWNPTGFNQPQHF. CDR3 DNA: TGTGCCAGCAGTTGGAACCCGACAGGGTTCAATCAGCCCCAGCATTTT.

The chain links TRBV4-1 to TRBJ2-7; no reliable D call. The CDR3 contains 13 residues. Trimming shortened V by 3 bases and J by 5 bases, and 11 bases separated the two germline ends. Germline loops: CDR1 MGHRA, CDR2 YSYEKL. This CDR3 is CASSHPFVDEQYF. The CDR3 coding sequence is TGCGCCAGCAGCCATCCCTTCGTCGACGAGCAGTACTTC.

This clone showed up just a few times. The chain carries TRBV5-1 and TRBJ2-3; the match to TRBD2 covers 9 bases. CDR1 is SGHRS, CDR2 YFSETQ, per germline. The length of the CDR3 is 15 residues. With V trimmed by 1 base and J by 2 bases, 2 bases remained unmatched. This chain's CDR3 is CASSLRGLATDTQYF. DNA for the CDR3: TGCGCCAGCAGCTTGCGGGGACTAGCCACAGATACGCAGTATTTT.

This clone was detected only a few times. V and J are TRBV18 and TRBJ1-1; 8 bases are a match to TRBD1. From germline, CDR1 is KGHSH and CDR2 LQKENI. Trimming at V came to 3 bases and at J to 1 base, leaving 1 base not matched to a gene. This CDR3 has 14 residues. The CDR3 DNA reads TGTGCCAGCTCACCGGGACAGGCGAACACTGAAGCTTTCTTT. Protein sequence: CASSPGQANTEAFF.

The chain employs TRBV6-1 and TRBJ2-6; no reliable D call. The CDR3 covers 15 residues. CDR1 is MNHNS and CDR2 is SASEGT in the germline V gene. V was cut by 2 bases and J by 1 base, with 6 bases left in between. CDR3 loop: CASSERASGANVLTF. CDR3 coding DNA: TGTGCCAGCAGTGAACGGGCGTCTGGGGCCAACGTCCTGACTTTC.

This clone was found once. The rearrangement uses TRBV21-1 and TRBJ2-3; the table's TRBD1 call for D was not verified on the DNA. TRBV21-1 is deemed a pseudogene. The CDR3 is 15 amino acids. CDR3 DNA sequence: TGTGCCACCCTCCCTCCGACAGTACCCACAGATACGCAGTATTTT. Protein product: CATLPPTVPTDTQYF.

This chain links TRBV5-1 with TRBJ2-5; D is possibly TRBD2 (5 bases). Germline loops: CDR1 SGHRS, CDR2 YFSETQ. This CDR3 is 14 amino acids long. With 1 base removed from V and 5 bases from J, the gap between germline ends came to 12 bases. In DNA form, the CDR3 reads TGCGCCAGCAGCTTGTTAGCCGGGGAGGAGACCCAGTACTTC. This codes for CASSLLAGEETQYF.

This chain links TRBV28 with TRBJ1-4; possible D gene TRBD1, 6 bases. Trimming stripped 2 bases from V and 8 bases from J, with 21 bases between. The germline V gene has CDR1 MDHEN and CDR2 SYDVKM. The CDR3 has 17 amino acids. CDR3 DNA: TGTGCCAGCAGTTTACGGTTTGGGGGCGCGTCTCAAGAAAAACTGTTTTTT. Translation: CASSLRFGGASQEKLFF.

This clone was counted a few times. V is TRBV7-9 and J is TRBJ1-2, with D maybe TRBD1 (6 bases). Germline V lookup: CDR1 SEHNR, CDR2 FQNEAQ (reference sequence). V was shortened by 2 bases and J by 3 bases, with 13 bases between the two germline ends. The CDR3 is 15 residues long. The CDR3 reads CASSLRRGSDYGYTF. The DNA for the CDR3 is TGTGCCAGCAGCTTAAGGAGGGGGTCCGACTATGGCTACACCTTC. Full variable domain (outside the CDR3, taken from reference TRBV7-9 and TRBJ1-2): DTGVSQNPRHKITKRGQNVTFRCDPISEHNRLYWYRQTLGQGPEFLTYFQNEAQLEKSRLLSDRFSAERPKGSFSTLEIQRTEQGDSAMYLCASSLRRGSDYGYTFGSGTRLTVV.

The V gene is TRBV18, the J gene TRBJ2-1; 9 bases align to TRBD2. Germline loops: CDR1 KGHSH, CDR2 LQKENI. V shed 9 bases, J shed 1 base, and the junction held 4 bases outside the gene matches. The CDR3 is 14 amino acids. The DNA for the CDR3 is TGTGCCAGTGGTCTAGCGGGGTCCTACAATGAGCAGTTCTTC. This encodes CASGLAGSYNEQFF.

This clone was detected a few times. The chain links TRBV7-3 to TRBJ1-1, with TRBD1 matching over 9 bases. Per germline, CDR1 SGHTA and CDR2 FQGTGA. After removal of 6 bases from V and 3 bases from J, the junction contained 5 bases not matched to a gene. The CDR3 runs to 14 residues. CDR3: CASRTRDRDTEAFF. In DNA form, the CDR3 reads TGTGCCAGCAGGACACGGGACAGGGACACTGAAGCTTTCTTT.